Listed here are 29 T cell receptor beta chains from one sample, sequenced in a study of T cell responses to AZD1222 COVID-19 vaccine. TCRdb's copy holds only in-frame clones and misses some; the assay was immunoSEQ multiplex PCR. The sample carries tens of thousands of clones, about three quarters recorded once. Sequenced here: peripheral blood, sampled 28 days after the second dose of the MenACWY control vaccine. Receptor source: an adult who received the MenACWY meningococcal vaccine as a control.

The chain links TRBV9 to TRBJ1-1; D is perhaps TRBD1 (6 bases). Germline V gene sequence: CDR1 SGDLS, CDR2 YYNGEE. The CDR3 is 16 residues long. V was cut by 4 bases and J by 0 bases, with 16 bases left in between. The CDR3 DNA reads as TGTGCCAGCAGCATTCGGCCCGGGACATTGAACACTGAAGCTTTCTTT. It specifies CASSIRPGTLNTEAFF.

This chain joins TRBV5-1 and TRBJ1-1, with D possibly being TRBD1 (5 bases). With 2 bases removed from V and 4 bases from J, the gap between germline ends came to 12 bases. Germline lookup yields CDR1 SGHRS and CDR2 YFSETQ. The CDR3 length is 14 residues. In nucleotides, the CDR3 is TGCGCCAGCAGCTTCGCCGGGGGGACCACTGAAGCTTTCTTT. Its protein is CASSFAGGTTEAFF.

The chain has TRBV7-2 and TRBJ2-3; D perhaps matches TRBD1 (6 bases). The CDR3 spans 15 residues. The germline gives CDR1 SGHTA, CDR2 FQGNSA. Trimming took 5 bases from V and 0 from J, leaving 12 bases between them. CDR3 nucleotide sequence: TGTGCCAGCAGCCACGACAGGCTTAGCACAGATACGCAGTATTTT. Translation: CASSHDRLSTDTQYF.

A single count supports this clone. The chain uses TRBV19 and TRBJ1-5; D not certain. This CDR3 is 18 amino acids long. V was cut by 3 bases and J by 2 bases, with 20 bases left in between. Per the germline V gene, CDR1 is LNHDA and CDR2 is SQIVND (reference sequence). The CDR3 bases are TGTGCCAGTAGTATTGGGTATCGAAAAGACGCCGGCAATCAGCCCCAGCATTTT. Its protein product is CASSIGYRKDAGNQPQHF.

Comment on this clone: A read error may account for a junction end that differs from germline. The V call is TRBV2, the J call TRBJ1-5; D is unresolved. Germline CDR1 SNHLY, CDR2 FYNNEI. The CDR3 consists of 15 residues. The CDR3, as DNA: TGTGCCAGCGGGAGGACGGAGGTTAGCACTCAGCCCCAGCATTTT. Its translation: CASGRTEVSTQPQHF.

This clone was counted between two and nine times. The gene calls are TRBV7-9 and TRBJ1-1; D possibly corresponds to TRBD1 (5 bases). The CDR3 is made up of 16 amino acids. Trimming took off 0 bases at V and 1 base at J, with 12 bases between the two ends. Germline V gene data show CDR1 as SEHNR and CDR2 as FQNEAQ (reference sequence). The CDR3 region is CASSLARGGPNTEAFF. The CDR3 nucleotides are TGTGCCAGCAGCTTAGCCCGCGGGGGACCGAACACTGAAGCTTTCTTT.

This clone was recorded a few times. The chain couples TRBV29-1 to TRBJ1-2; a weak D match, TRBD1 (5 bases). Trimming took 6 bases from V and 0 from J, leaving 14 bases between them. Germline loops: CDR1 SQVTM, CDR2 ANQGSEA. This CDR3 is built from 14 residues. CDR3 DNA sequence: TGCAGCGTGTCCGGGGGGGGATCTAACTATGGCTACACCTTC. It specifies CSVSGGGSNYGYTF.

This chain links TRBV19 with TRBJ2-7; 9 bases line up with TRBD1. The germline V gene has CDR1 LNHDA and CDR2 SQIVND (reference sequence). The junction had 9 bases not matched to a gene; V was cut back by 8 bases and J by 4 bases. This CDR3 region has 14 residues. CDR3 in amino acids: CASSTGTGTYEQYF. The CDR3, as DNA: TGTGCCAGTTCAACCGGGACAGGGACGTACGAGCAGTACTTC.

This rearrangement joins TRBV7-9 to TRBJ2-1; 9 bases map to TRBD2. The CDR3 contains 16 residues. The junction had 11 bases not matched to a gene; V was cut back by 6 bases and J by 5 bases. The germline gives CDR1 SEHNR, CDR2 FQNEAQ (reference sequence). The CDR3 nucleotides are TGTGCCAGCAGAGAGTTAGCGGGGGCGCCTAACAATGAGCAGTTCTTC. Encoded protein: CASRELAGAPNNEQFF. Full variable domain (rest looked up from reference TRBV7-9 and TRBJ2-1): DTGVSQNPRHKITKRGQNVTFRCDPISEHNRLYWYRQTLGQGPEFLTYFQNEAQLEKSRLLSDRFSAERPKGSFSTLEIQRTEQGDSAMYLCASRELAGAPNNEQFFGPGTRLTVL.

CDR3 amino acids: CASSIQGAANTEAFF. The CDR3, as DNA: TGCGCCAGCAGCATACAGGGGGCGGCAAACACTGAAGCTTTCTTT. The chain links TRBV5-1 to TRBJ1-1; 9 positions match TRBD1. CDR1 is SGHRS and CDR2 is YFSETQ in the germline V gene. This CDR3 comprises 15 residues. J was trimmed by 2 bases and V by 4 bases; bases with no gene match: 6.

The chain links TRBV29-1 to TRBJ1-1, with 7 bases aligning to TRBD1. This CDR3 contains 13 residues. V dropped 4 bases and J dropped 1; count of bases not matched to a gene: 3. Germline-derived CDR1 and CDR2 are SQVTM and ANQGSEA. This CDR3 reads CSVGTGGNTEAFF. CDR3 coding DNA: TGCAGCGTTGGGACAGGCGGGAACACTGAAGCTTTCTTT. The full variable domain, rest sourced from reference TRBV29-1 and TRBJ1-1, is SAVISQKPSRDICQRGTSLTIQCQVDSQVTMMFWYRQQPGQSLTLIATANQGSEATYESGFVIDKFPISRPNLTFSTLTVSNMSPEDSSIYLCSVGTGGNTEAFFGQGTRLTVV.

The V gene is TRBV5-1, the J gene TRBJ1-1, with D unresolved. CDR1 is SGHRS, CDR2 YFSETQ, per germline. The V end lost 0 bases, the J end lost 0 bases, and 9 bases lay between the germline ends. This CDR3 is 15 amino acids long. CDR3 region: CASSLVGSMNTEAFF. The CDR3 DNA reads as TGCGCCAGCAGCTTGGTGGGCAGCATGAACACTGAAGCTTTCTTT.

CDR3 amino acids: CASSGLTSGGPQGTQYF. The CDR3 bases are TGTGCCAGTAGTGGCTTAACTAGCGGGGGCCCCCAGGGTACGCAGTATTTT. The chain uses TRBV19 and TRBJ2-3, with 11 bases that match TRBD2. The CDR3 is 17 amino acids. In germline, CDR1 is LNHDA, CDR2 SQIVND (reference sequence). The junction had 15 bases not matched to a gene; V was cut back by 5 bases and J by 8 bases. The variable domain in full, completed from reference TRBV19 and TRBJ2-3, reads DGGITQSPKYLFRKEGQNVTLSCEQNLNHDAMYWYRQDPGQGLRLIYYSQIVNDFQKGDIAEGYSVSREKKESFPLTVTSAQKNPTAFYLCASSGLTSGGPQGTQYFGPGTRLTVL.

The chain links TRBV19 to TRBJ2-3; D might be TRBD2 (5 bases). V dropped 3 bases and J dropped 5 bases, with 15 bases sitting between them. CDR1 is LNHDA, CDR2 SQIVND, per germline (reference sequence). This CDR3 comprises 15 residues. The DNA for the CDR3 is TGTGCCAGTAGTATCGCCGTTGAGCGGATAGATACGCAGTATTTT. The encoded protein is CASSIAVERIDTQYF.

J is TRBJ2-2 and V is TRBV7-2; TRBD1 matches 8 bases. Germline-derived CDR1 and CDR2 are SGHTA and FQGNSA. CDR3 length: 16 amino acids. V shed 2 bases, J shed 4 bases, and the junction held 6 bases outside the gene matches. CDR3 sequence: CASSLKQGAVTGELFF. The CDR3 DNA reads TGTGCCAGCAGCTTAAAGCAGGGGGCGGTCACCGGGGAGCTGTTTTTT. The entire variable domain, with the rest obtained from reference TRBV7-2 and TRBJ2-2, is as follows: GAGVSQSPSNKVTEKGKDVELRCDPISGHTALYWYRQSLGQGLEFLIYFQGNSAPDKSGLPSDRFSAERTGGSVSTLTIQRTQQEDSAVYLCASSLKQGAVTGELFFGEGSRLTVL.

J is TRBJ1-6 and V is TRBV18; TRBD1 matches at 7 bases. The CDR3 covers 16 residues. Germline V gene lookup returns CDR1 KGHSH and CDR2 LQKENI. V lost 2 bases to trimming and J lost 5 bases; unmatched junction nucleotides: 6. The CDR3 reads CASSPSPGGHNSPLHF. For the CDR3, the DNA is TGTGCCAGCTCACCATCTCCAGGGGGTCATAATTCACCCCTCCACTTT. The variable domain in full, completed from reference TRBV18 and TRBJ1-6, reads NAGVMQNPRHLVRRRGQEARLRCSPMKGHSHVYWYRQLPEEGLKFMVYLQKENIIDESGMPKERFSAEFPKEGPSILRIQQVVRGDSAAYFCASSPSPGGHNSPLHFGNGTRLTVT.

CDR3 DNA sequence: TGTGCCAGCACCCATTCCGGGACGGAATATGGCTACACCTTC. Its translation is CASTHSGTEYGYTF. The chain employs TRBV5-4 and TRBJ1-2, with a weak D call TRBD1 (5 bases). The germline V gene has CDR1 SGHNT and CDR2 YYREEE (reference sequence). This CDR3 is 14 amino acids long. V was cut by 6 bases and J by 5 bases, with 17 bases left in between. Full variable domain (remainder filled in from reference TRBV5-4 and TRBJ1-2): ETGVTQSPTHLIKTRGQQVTLRCSSQSGHNTVSWYQQALGQGPQFIFQYYREEENGRGNFPPRFSGLQFPNYSSELNVNALELDDSALYLCASTHSGTEYGYTFGSGTRLTVV.

Written as DNA, the CDR3 is TGCGCCAGCAGCCTTGAAGGAGGAGATTCACCCCTCCACTTT. It encodes CASSLEGGDSPLHF. The chain combines TRBV4-3 with TRBJ1-6; unclear D gene. The V end was cut by 4 bases, the J end by 8 bases, with 12 bases between. Looked up from germline, CDR1 is LGHNA and CDR2 is YSLEER. CDR3 length: 14 residues.

This clone has only one observation. The chain couples TRBV4-2 to TRBJ1-2; D is unresolved. There are 16 residues in the CDR3. V was trimmed by 0 bases and J by 1 base, leaving 12 bases between them. Per germline, CDR1 LGHNA and CDR2 YNFKEQ. The CDR3: CASSQDWQSLNYGYTF. CDR3 DNA sequence: TGTGCCAGCAGCCAAGATTGGCAGTCCCTTAACTATGGCTACACCTTC.

The chain combines TRBV27 with TRBJ2-7; 7 bases align to TRBD2. Per germline, CDR1 MNHEY and CDR2 SMNVEV (reference sequence). The CDR3 runs 14 residues. Unmatched junction bases numbered 6, after V lost 5 bases and J lost 2 bases. The chain's CDR3 is CASSPTLAAYEQYF. The CDR3 DNA is TGTGCCAGCAGTCCCACTCTAGCGGCCTACGAGCAGTACTTC.

The V and J genes are TRBV27 and TRBJ1-1; D call uncertain. V gave up 2 bases and J gave up 2 bases, with 9 bases separating them. Germline lookup yields CDR1 MNHEY and CDR2 SMNVEV (reference sequence). This CDR3 contains 14 residues. In nucleotides, the CDR3 is TGTGCCAGCAGTTTAAGGGAAAAAAACACTGAAGCTTTCTTT. This codes for CASSLREKNTEAFF.

The gene calls are TRBV19 and TRBJ1-6; the D gene is possibly TRBD1 (6 bases). V was trimmed by 5 bases and J by 10 bases, leaving 18 bases between them. Germline lookup yields CDR1 LNHDA and CDR2 SQIVND (reference sequence). This CDR3 comprises 15 residues. The CDR3 protein is CASSPRHRVGSPLHF. For the CDR3, the DNA is TGTGCCAGTAGTCCTCGCCACAGGGTAGGATCACCCCTCCACTTT. Together with reference TRBV19 and TRBJ1-6, the CDR3 gives the full variable domain: DGGITQSPKYLFRKEGQNVTLSCEQNLNHDAMYWYRQDPGQGLRLIYYSQIVNDFQKGDIAEGYSVSREKKESFPLTVTSAQKNPTAFYLCASSPRHRVGSPLHFGNGTRLTVT.

In its sample, this clone was seen once. The chain employs TRBV6-2 or TRBV6-3 and TRBJ1-5; weak D call: TRBD1 (5 bases). The CDR3 loop spans 15 amino acids. CDR1 is MNHEY and CDR2 is SVGEGT in the germline V gene. Trimming stripped 6 bases from V and 5 bases from J, with 17 bases between. Written as DNA, the CDR3 is TGTGCCAGCAGCCCAAGGGGCAGGGACGATCAGCCCCAGCATTTT. Its translation: CASSPRGRDDQPQHF.

The rearrangement links TRBV9 to TRBJ2-5, with 7 bases aligning to TRBD2. V lost 3 bases and J lost 5; bases outside the gene matches: 7. The CDR3 has 14 residues. Germline-derived CDR1 and CDR2 are SGDLS and YYNGEE. The CDR3 DNA is TGTGCCAGCAGCGCGGGACTACGAGGGGAGACCCAGTACTTC. It codes for CASSAGLRGETQYF.

This clone was detected only once. The chain is built from TRBV4-1 and TRBJ1-2; no reliable D call. The length of the CDR3 is 15 residues. V shed 3 bases and J shed 2 bases, with 13 bases lying between them. Germline-derived CDR1 and CDR2 are MGHRA and YSYEKL. The chain's CDR3 is CASSQTTGLNYGYTF. CDR3 nucleotides: TGCGCCAGCAGCCAGACGACCGGTCTCAACTATGGCTACACCTTC.

J is TRBJ2-3 and V is TRBV5-1; the D gene is possibly TRBD2 (6 bases). This CDR3 is 14 amino acids long. V lost 5 bases and J 5 bases, leaving 15 bases between the germline ends. Looked up from germline, CDR1 is SGHRS and CDR2 is YFSETQ. CDR3 in amino acids: CASSEAGSGDTQYF. The CDR3 DNA reads TGCGCCAGCAGTGAGGCGGGATCGGGAGATACGCAGTATTTT.

The chain links TRBV4-2 to TRBJ1-5; D possibly corresponds to TRBD1 (6 bases). Trimming pared 0 bases from V and 5 bases from J, leaving 11 bases between. Germline V CDR1 and CDR2: LGHNA, YNFKEQ. The CDR3 has 15 residues. The DNA for the CDR3 is TGTGCCAGCAGCCAAGATGGACAGACGTATCAGCCCCAGCATTTT. It encodes CASSQDGQTYQPQHF.

This chain uses TRBV18 with TRBJ2-1; TRBD1 matches at 9 bases. CDR1 and CDR2 (germline): KGHSH, LQKENI. The length of the CDR3 is 15 residues. Unmatched junction bases numbered 5, after V lost 2 bases and J lost 6 bases. CDR3 sequence: CASSPVGQGTNEQFF. CDR3 sequence (DNA): TGTGCCAGCTCACCAGTGGGACAGGGCACCAATGAGCAGTTCTTC.

This sequence joins TRBV19 and TRBJ1-1; D unresolved. From germline, CDR1 is LNHDA and CDR2 SQIVND (reference sequence). The V and J ends lost 5 bases and 5 bases respectively, with 15 bases between them. CDR3 length: 14 amino acids. The CDR3 region has the DNA TGTGCCAGTAGTCCCCTCCTCCCGGGAACTGAAGCTTTCTTT. Translating it yields CASSPLLPGTEAFF. The full variable domain, rest sourced from reference TRBV19 and TRBJ1-1, is DGGITQSPKYLFRKEGQNVTLSCEQNLNHDAMYWYRQDPGQGLRLIYYSQIVNDFQKGDIAEGYSVSREKKESFPLTVTSAQKNPTAFYLCASSPLLPGTEAFFGQGTRLTVV.